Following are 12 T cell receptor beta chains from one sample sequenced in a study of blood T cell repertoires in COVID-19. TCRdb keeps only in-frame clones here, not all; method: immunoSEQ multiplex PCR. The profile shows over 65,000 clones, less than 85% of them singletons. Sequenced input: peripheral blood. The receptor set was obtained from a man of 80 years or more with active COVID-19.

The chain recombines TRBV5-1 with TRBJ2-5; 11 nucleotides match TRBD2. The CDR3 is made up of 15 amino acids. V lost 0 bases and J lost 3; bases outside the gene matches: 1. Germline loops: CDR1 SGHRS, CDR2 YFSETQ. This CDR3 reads CASSLVAGGEETQYF. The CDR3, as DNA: TGCGCCAGCAGCTTGGTAGCGGGGGGGGAAGAGACCCAGTACTTC. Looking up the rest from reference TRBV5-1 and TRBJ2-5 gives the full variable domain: KAGVTQTPRYLIKTRGQQVTLSCSPISGHRSVSWYQQTPGQGLQFLFEYFSETQRNKGNFPGRFSGRQFSNSRSEMNVSTLELGDSALYLCASSLVAGGEETQYFGPGTRLLVL.

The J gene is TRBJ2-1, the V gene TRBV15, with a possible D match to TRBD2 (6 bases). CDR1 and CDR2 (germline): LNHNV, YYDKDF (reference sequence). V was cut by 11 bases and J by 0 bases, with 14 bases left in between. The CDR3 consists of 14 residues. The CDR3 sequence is CAATLGGSYNEQFF. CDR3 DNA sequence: TGTGCCGCTACCCTGGGGGGCTCCTACAATGAGCAGTTCTTC.

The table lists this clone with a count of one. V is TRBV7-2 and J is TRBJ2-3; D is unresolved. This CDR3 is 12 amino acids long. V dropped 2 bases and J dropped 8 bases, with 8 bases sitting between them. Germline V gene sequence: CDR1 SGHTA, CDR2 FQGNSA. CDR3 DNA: TGTGCCAGCAGCTTAACCCCCGGTACGCAGTATTTT. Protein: CASSLTPGTQYF.

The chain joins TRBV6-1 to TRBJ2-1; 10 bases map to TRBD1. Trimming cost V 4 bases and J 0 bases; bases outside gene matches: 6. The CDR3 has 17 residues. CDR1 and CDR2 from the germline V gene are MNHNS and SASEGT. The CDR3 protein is CASSGQGAILSYNEQFF. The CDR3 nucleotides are TGTGCCAGCAGTGGACAGGGGGCGATCCTCTCCTACAATGAGCAGTTCTTC.

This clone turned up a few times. The CDR3 DNA follows: TGTGCCAGCAGCTTAGGCTCACAGATATCCTCCTATAATTCACCCCTCCACTTT. This translates into CASSLGSQISSYNSPLHF. The J gene is TRBJ1-6, the V gene TRBV7-2, with D unresolved. V lost 1 base, J lost 0 bases, and 13 bases lay in between. The CDR3 extends over 18 amino acids. Germline V gives CDR1 SGHTA, CDR2 FQGNSA.

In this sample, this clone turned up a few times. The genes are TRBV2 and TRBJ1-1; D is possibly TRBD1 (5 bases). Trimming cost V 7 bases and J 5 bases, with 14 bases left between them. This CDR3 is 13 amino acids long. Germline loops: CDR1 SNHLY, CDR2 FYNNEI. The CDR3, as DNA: TGTGCCAGCACCCTCGACAGCGCAACTGAAGCTTTCTTT. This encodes CASTLDSATEAFF.

The CDR3 coding sequence is TGTGCCAGCAGCCAAGGACAGAACACAGATACGCAGTATTTT. Its translation: CASSQGQNTDTQYF. J is TRBJ2-3 and V is TRBV7-3; TRBD1 might be the D (6 bases). Per germline, CDR1 SGHTA and CDR2 FQGTGA. This CDR3 region has 14 residues. The germline V and J ends were trimmed by 5 bases and 2 bases, with 11 bases remaining between them.

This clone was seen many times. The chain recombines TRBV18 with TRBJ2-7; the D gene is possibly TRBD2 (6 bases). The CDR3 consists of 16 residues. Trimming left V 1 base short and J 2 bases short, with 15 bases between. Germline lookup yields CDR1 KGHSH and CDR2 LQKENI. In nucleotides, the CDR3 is TGTGCCAGCTCACCACAATGGGGAGCGGGTCCCTACGAGCAGTACTTC. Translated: CASSPQWGAGPYEQYF.

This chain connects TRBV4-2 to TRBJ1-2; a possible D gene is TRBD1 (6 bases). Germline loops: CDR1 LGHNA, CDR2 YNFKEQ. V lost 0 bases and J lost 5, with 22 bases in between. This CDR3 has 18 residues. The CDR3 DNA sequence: TGTGCCAGCAGCCAAGATTCGGGTGCGGGGGCAGGGGCTTATGGCTACACCTTC. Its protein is CASSQDSGAGAGAYGYTF.

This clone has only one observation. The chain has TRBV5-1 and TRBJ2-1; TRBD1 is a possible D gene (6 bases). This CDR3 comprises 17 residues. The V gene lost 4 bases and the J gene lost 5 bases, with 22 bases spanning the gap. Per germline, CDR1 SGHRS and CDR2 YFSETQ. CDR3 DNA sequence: TGCGCCAGCAGCCCGGAACAGGGATGGGGACACAACAATGAGCAGTTCTTC. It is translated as CASSPEQGWGHNNEQFF.

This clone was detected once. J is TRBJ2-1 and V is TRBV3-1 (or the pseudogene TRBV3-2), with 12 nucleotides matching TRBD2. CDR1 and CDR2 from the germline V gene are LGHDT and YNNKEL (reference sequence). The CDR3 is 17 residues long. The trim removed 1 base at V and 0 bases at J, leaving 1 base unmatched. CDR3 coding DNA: TGTGCCAGCAGCCAAGGGACTAGCGGGGCCTCCTACAATGAGCAGTTCTTC. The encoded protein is CASSQGTSGASYNEQFF.

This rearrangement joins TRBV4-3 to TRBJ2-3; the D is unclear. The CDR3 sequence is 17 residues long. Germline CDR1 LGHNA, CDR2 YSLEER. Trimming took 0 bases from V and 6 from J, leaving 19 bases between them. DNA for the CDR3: TGCGCCAGCAGCCAAGATCGGGTTAGATCTGAGGTGGATACGCAGTATTTT. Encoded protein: CASSQDRVRSEVDTQYF.